A single sample is the source of the 29 T cell receptor beta chains below, sequenced in a study of cytomegalovirus exposure and HLA in healthy donors. Here immunoSEQ multiplex PCR was the method, and the copy in TCRdb shows in-frame clones only, minus some. Of under 75,000 clones listed, around four fifths are singletons. Sequences were obtained from PBMCs. The receptors derive from a man aged 30-40 years in good health and CMV-seronegative.

As DNA, the CDR3 is TGTGCCAGCAGCCTAACAGGGGGCTCGTTTGGCTATGGCTACACCTTC. The encoded protein is CASSLTGGSFGYGYTF. The chain joins TRBV4-2 to TRBJ1-2, with 9 bases lining up with TRBD1. The J segment lost 4 bases and the V segment lost 4 bases, leaving 10 bases of the junction unmatched. The CDR3 contains 16 residues. Germline lookup yields CDR1 LGHNA and CDR2 YNFKEQ.

The V and J genes are TRBV4-2 and TRBJ2-1; D is ambiguous. Germline V CDR1 and CDR2: LGHNA, YNFKEQ. The CDR3 is 13 residues long. V lost 2 bases to trimming and J lost 9 bases, with 11 bases between them. The CDR3 region is CASSQPDSGEQFF. In DNA form, the CDR3 reads TGTGCCAGCAGCCAACCGGATTCGGGTGAGCAGTTCTTC.

The chain joins TRBV27 to TRBJ2-5; 9 nucleotides match TRBD2. Germline-derived CDR1 and CDR2 are MNHEY and SMNVEV (reference sequence). Germline trimming cut 2 bases from V and 3 bases from J; bases unmatched to any gene: 4. The CDR3 runs to 15 residues. Here the CDR3 reads CASSLGIAGEETQYF. The CDR3 nucleotides read TGTGCCAGCAGTTTAGGGATAGCGGGAGAAGAGACCCAGTACTTC.

This rearrangement joins TRBV19 to TRBJ1-5, with D unresolved. This CDR3 comprises 12 residues. Germline assignment: CDR1 LNHDA and CDR2 SQIVND (reference sequence). Trimming removed 3 bases from V and 6 bases from J, with 6 bases in between. CDR3 amino acids: CASSIGSQPQHF. CDR3 sequence (DNA): TGTGCCAGTAGTATCGGGAGTCAGCCCCAGCATTTT.

V usage is TRBV7-2 and J usage is TRBJ1-1, with a weak D call TRBD1 (6 bases). There are 14 residues in the CDR3. The germline gives CDR1 SGHTA, CDR2 FQGNSA. V lost 4 bases to trimming and J lost 2 bases, with 11 bases between them. CDR3 in DNA: TGTGCCAGCAGCTCCGGTGGGGGCAACACTGAAGCTTTCTTT. As protein: CASSSGGGNTEAFF.

The sample holds a few counts of this clone. The chain carries TRBV19 and TRBJ1-5, with 8 bases lining up with TRBD1. CDR1 is LNHDA, CDR2 SQIVND, per germline (reference sequence). J lost 6 bases, V lost 7 bases, and 8 bases had no gene match. The CDR3 is 14 amino acids. The CDR3 coding sequence is TGTGCCAGTACAAGGACAGGGCAAGGTCAGCCCCAGCATTTT. Translated, it gives CASTRTGQGQPQHF. Complete variable domain (other parts from reference TRBV19 and TRBJ1-5): DGGITQSPKYLFRKEGQNVTLSCEQNLNHDAMYWYRQDPGQGLRLIYYSQIVNDFQKGDIAEGYSVSREKKESFPLTVTSAQKNPTAFYLCASTRTGQGQPQHFGDGTRLSIL.

V usage is TRBV5-4 and J usage is TRBJ2-1, with 7 bases aligning to TRBD1. Looked up from germline, CDR1 is SGHNT and CDR2 is YYREEE (reference sequence). The CDR3 extends over 15 amino acids. V dropped 4 bases and J dropped 5; count of bases not matched to a gene: 9. As DNA, the CDR3 is TGTGCCAGCAGCCCGATGACAGGGTATGACAATGAGCAGTTCTTC. Amino acid sequence: CASSPMTGYDNEQFF.

The genes are TRBV5-4 and TRBJ2-4, with TRBD1 matching 9 bases. Germline V gene data show CDR1 as SGHNT and CDR2 as YYREEE (reference sequence). The CDR3 is made up of 16 amino acids. V lost 4 bases and J lost 7; bases outside the gene matches: 12. CDR3 nucleotides: TGTGCCAGCAGCCCCGAGGGACAGGGCTTTGTTAACATTCAGTACTTC. It translates to CASSPEGQGFVNIQYF. Looking up the rest from reference TRBV5-4 and TRBJ2-4 gives the full variable domain: ETGVTQSPTHLIKTRGQQVTLRCSSQSGHNTVSWYQQALGQGPQFIFQYYREEENGRGNFPPRFSGLQFPNYSSELNVNALELDDSALYLCASSPEGQGFVNIQYFGAGTRLSVL.

In DNA, the CDR3 is TGTGCCAGCAGACGGGATACGCAGTATTTT. Amino acid sequence: CASRRDTQYF. The genes are TRBV5-8 and TRBJ2-3, with D unclear. Trimming removed 5 bases at V and 6 bases at J, with 4 bases between. Germline assignment: CDR1 SGHTS and CDR2 YDEGEE. This CDR3 is built from 10 residues.

The rearrangement uses TRBV4-1 and TRBJ2-1; D may be TRBD2 (5 bases). V shed 4 bases and J shed 2 bases, with 18 bases lying between them. Germline V gene data show CDR1 as MGHRA and CDR2 as YSYEKL. The CDR3 has 17 amino acids. The CDR3 nucleotides are TGCGCCAGCAGCCGCTGGCATGGGGAGCGCCCCTACAATGAGCAGTTCTTC. Translated: CASSRWHGERPYNEQFF.

The chain uses TRBV6-1 and TRBJ1-6, with D possibly matching TRBD1 (5 bases). Germline-derived CDR1 and CDR2 are MNHNS and SASEGT. This CDR3 spans 15 amino acids. The V gene lost 4 bases and the J gene lost 7 bases, with 14 bases spanning the gap. CDR3 coding DNA: TGTGCCAGCAGTGTAAACCAGGGTGGGAATTCACCCCTCCACTTT. This codes for CASSVNQGGNSPLHF.

V is TRBV19 and J is TRBJ1-5; D is ambiguous. The length of the CDR3 is 15 residues. CDR1 is LNHDA, CDR2 SQIVND, per germline (reference sequence). Trimming shortened V by 1 base and J by 4 bases, and 11 bases separated the two germline ends. CDR3 sequence (DNA): TGTGCCAGTAGTATAGGGAGGGATGGGAATCAGCCCCAGCATTTT. It codes for CASSIGRDGNQPQHF.

The chain uses TRBV6-1 and TRBJ2-5; 9 bases are shared with TRBD1. J gave up 5 bases and V 6 bases, and 7 bases lay outside the gene matches. The germline V gene encodes CDR1 MNHNS and CDR2 SASEGT. The CDR3 runs to 14 residues. The CDR3 coding sequence is TGTGCCAGCAGCCAAGGGACAGGGTCGGAGACCCAGTACTTC. Translated: CASSQGTGSETQYF.

V usage is TRBV19 and J usage is TRBJ2-6; TRBD1 aligns across 10 bases. The J segment lost 9 bases and the V segment lost 3 bases, leaving 5 bases of the junction unmatched. CDR1 is LNHDA, CDR2 SQIVND, per germline (reference sequence). This CDR3 contains 15 residues. The CDR3 nucleotides read TGTGCCAGTAGTATGGAGACAGGGGGCGGCAACGTCCTGACTTTC. This codes for CASSMETGGGNVLTF.

There are a few counts of this clone. This chain uses TRBV27 with TRBJ1-2; D unresolved. The germline V gene has CDR1 MNHEY and CDR2 SMNVEV (reference sequence). The V and J ends lost 5 bases and 7 bases respectively, with 11 bases between them. The CDR3 covers 12 residues. CDR3 sequence (DNA): TGTGCCAGCAGTACCCTGTCCGGTGGCTACACCTTC. Residues: CASSTLSGGYTF.

This chain connects TRBV7-3 to TRBJ2-3; 7 nucleotides match TRBD2. Germline-derived CDR1 and CDR2 are SGHTA and FQGTGA. The trim removed 5 bases at V and 6 bases at J, leaving 14 bases unmatched. This CDR3 is 16 amino acids long. The CDR3 sequence is CASSPTGGGWGDTQYF. CDR3 bases: TGTGCCAGCAGCCCGACGGGCGGGGGTTGGGGTGATACGCAGTATTTT.

This clone was seen only once. This chain connects TRBV7-9 to TRBJ2-7; D is unclear. The CDR3 totals 14 residues. CDR1 is SEHNR and CDR2 is FQNEAQ in the germline V gene (reference sequence). V gave up 2 bases and J gave up 5 bases, with 13 bases separating them. CDR3 in amino acids: CASSLFWASDEQYV. CDR3 bases: TGTGCCAGCAGCTTATTTTGGGCGTCAGACGAGCAGTACGTC.

The rearrangement joins TRBV15 to TRBJ1-3; tentatively, D is TRBD1 (5 bases). This CDR3 comprises 13 residues. V was clipped by 1 base and J by 8 bases, with 9 bases between them. Germline values: CDR1 LNHNV, CDR2 YYDKDF (reference sequence). The CDR3 loop is CATSRAPGDTIYF. CDR3 DNA sequence: TGTGCCACCAGCAGAGCTCCGGGGGACACCATATATTTT.

This clone was detected a few times. The V call is TRBV19, the J call TRBJ1-2; D is ambiguous. The CDR3 totals 13 residues. V was pared by 3 bases and J by 1 base, with 6 bases between. The germline CDR1 and CDR2 sequences are LNHDA and SQIVND (reference sequence). The CDR3 region is CASSIISNYGYTF. In nucleotides, the CDR3 is TGTGCCAGTAGTATCATCAGTAACTATGGCTACACCTTC.

The DNA of the CDR3 is TGTGCCAGCAGCTTAACTGGACTAGCGCCTAATTCAACCTACGAGCAGTACGTC. This gives the protein CASSLTGLAPNSTYEQYV. This rearrangement joins TRBV7-3 to TRBJ2-7, with 9 bases lining up with TRBD2. Germline V gene data show CDR1 as SGHTA and CDR2 as FQGTGA. V lost 0 bases, J lost 2 bases, and 11 bases stayed unmatched. The CDR3 sequence is 18 residues long.

The V gene is TRBV23-1, the J gene TRBJ2-3; a weak D match, TRBD2 (6 bases). TRBV23-1 is an ORF; its function is uncertain. There are 16 residues in the CDR3. The V end was cut by 3 bases, the J end by 2 bases, with 15 bases between. The CDR3 reads CASSQGGAPFTDTQYF. The DNA of the CDR3 is TGCGCCAGCAGTCAGGGCGGGGCCCCATTCACAGATACGCAGTATTTT.

V usage is TRBV19 and J usage is TRBJ2-2, with 9 bases matching TRBD1. CDR1 LNHDA and CDR2 SQIVND come from the germline V gene (reference sequence). The trim removed 6 bases at V and 6 bases at J, leaving 8 bases unmatched. The CDR3 length is 15 residues. The DNA of the CDR3 is TGTGCCAGTAGCCGGGACAGGGTGGTACCCGGGGAGCTGTTTTTT. It encodes CASSRDRVVPGELFF.

This chain connects TRBV28 to TRBJ1-3, with D possibly TRBD1 on 5 matching bases. V shed 4 bases and J shed 0 bases, with 13 bases lying between them. Germline lookup yields CDR1 MDHEN and CDR2 SYDVKM. The length of the CDR3 is 16 residues. CDR3 sequence (DNA): TGTGCCAGCAGTTCCCCGGGACTCAGCTCTGGAAACACCATATATTTT. Its translation is CASSSPGLSSGNTIYF.

This chain uses TRBV5-1 with TRBJ2-5; weak D call: TRBD1 (6 bases). V lost 4 bases and J lost 5, with 33 bases in between. The CDR3 length is 20 residues. Germline CDR1 reads SGHRS; CDR2 reads YFSETQ. The CDR3, as DNA: TGCGCCAGCAGCCTCCGGTCCCTGGGGGCCCTATTAGCAAATCGTGAGACCCAGTACTTC. It codes for CASSLRSLGALLANRETQYF.

J is TRBJ1-1 and V is TRBV27; a possible D gene is TRBD1 (5 bases). Germline values: CDR1 MNHEY, CDR2 SMNVEV (reference sequence). The CDR3 covers 14 residues. V lost 0 bases to trimming and J lost 1 base, with 6 bases between them. CDR3 nucleotide sequence: TGTGCCAGCAGTTTATCAAGGGGGAACACTGAAGCTTTCTTT. Protein sequence: CASSLSRGNTEAFF.

This clone has just a few counts. V is TRBV7-9 and J is TRBJ2-7, with D possibly being TRBD1 (6 bases). V dropped 10 bases and J dropped 1 base, with 23 bases sitting between them. The length of the CDR3 is 16 residues. Germline V gene lookup returns CDR1 SEHNR and CDR2 FQNEAQ (reference sequence). In DNA, the CDR3 is TGTGCCACCGACTTACAACACCCCGGACAGTCCTACGAGCAGTACTTC. It is translated as CATDLQHPGQSYEQYF.

The chain combines TRBV20-1 with TRBJ1-2, with D possibly TRBD1 on 6 matching bases. The CDR3 spans 11 residues. With 5 bases removed from V and 7 bases from J, the gap between germline ends came to 11 bases. Germline lookup yields CDR1 DFQATT and CDR2 SNEGSKA (reference sequence). The DNA of the CDR3 is TGCAGTGCTCGACAGGTCCGTGGCTACACCTTC. It yields the protein CSARQVRGYTF.

This chain uses TRBV7-9 with TRBJ2-7; tentative D call: TRBD1 (5 bases). This CDR3 is 13 amino acids long. Deletions cut 2 bases from V and 2 bases from J, with 7 bases between. Germline V lookup: CDR1 SEHNR, CDR2 FQNEAQ (reference sequence). The CDR3 sequence: CASSLTGPYEQYF. The CDR3 nucleotides read TGTGCCAGCAGCTTAACAGGACCCTACGAGCAGTACTTC.

The chain carries TRBV20-1 and TRBJ2-5; D gene ambiguous. CDR3 length: 11 amino acids. Germline loops: CDR1 DFQATT, CDR2 SNEGSKA (reference sequence). Trimming left V 2 bases short and J 5 bases short, with 6 bases between. The CDR3 here is CSARQRETQYF. CDR3 nucleotide sequence: TGCAGTGCTAGACAGCGTGAGACCCAGTACTTC.